These T cell receptor beta chains were read from a single sample in a study of T cell responses to AZD1222 COVID-19 vaccine. TCRdb keeps only in-frame clones here, not all; method: immunoSEQ multiplex PCR. Of some 130,000 clones listed, around 90% are singletons. The sample here was peripheral blood, taken on day 0 of AZD1222 vaccination. These receptors came from an adult in good health. CDR3s include the opening cysteine and the closing phenylalanine or tryptophan. D genes are given only for firm matches. Only some rows state a clone size, as once, few, many or a class for expanded clones.

d_gene | j_gene | abundance | v_gene | CDR3aa | CDR3nt
- | TRBJ1-1 | - | TRBV7-3 | CASSPRGGQLNTEAFF | TGTGCCAGCAGCCCGAGGGGGGGGCAGCTGAACACTGAAGCTTTCTTT
TRBD1 | TRBJ1-6 | once | TRBV3-1/TRBV3-2 | CASSQETGVYNSPLHF | TGTGCCAGCAGCCAAGAGACAGGGGTTTATAATTCACCCCTCCACTTT
- | TRBJ2-1 | - | TRBV11-2 | CASSPLRDNYGEQFF | TGTGCCAGCAGCCCATTGCGGGATAACTATGGTGAGCAGTTCTTC
TRBD1 | TRBJ1-3 | - | TRBV29-1 | CSVGGQGAGNTIYF | TGCAGCGTCGGAGGACAGGGGGCTGGAAACACCATATATTTT
- | TRBJ1-1 | - | TRBV7-7 | CASSLAPDTEAFF | TGTGCTAGCAGCTTAGCCCCGGACACTGAAGCTTTCTTT
- | TRBJ1-2 | - | TRBV14 | CASSQVGGLYGYTF | TGTGCCAGCAGCCAAGTGGGGGGGTTGTATGGCTACACCTTC
TRBD2 | TRBJ2-7 | few | TRBV29-1 | CSVVRGGGISYEQYF | TGCAGCGTTGTGCGGGGGGGCGGGATCTCCTACGAGCAGTACTTC
- | TRBJ2-6 | - | TRBV4-2 | CASSGPGEFSGANVLTF | TGTGCCAGCAGCGGGCCAGGGGAGTTCTCTGGGGCCAACGTCCTGACTTTC
- | TRBJ2-7 | - | TRBV2 | CASRLSSYEQYF | TGTGCCAGCAGACTATCCTCCTACGAGCAGTACTTC
- | TRBJ2-7 | - | TRBV4-3 | CASSQDYRTYEQYF | TGCGCCAGCAGCCAAGATTACCGTACCTACGAGCAGTACTTC
TRBD1 | TRBJ1-2 | many | TRBV6-4 | CASKTGVGYGYTF | TGTGCCAGCAAGACAGGGGTTGGGTATGGCTACACCTTC
- | TRBJ1-2 | once | TRBV15 | CATSRVGGSANYGYTF | TGTGCCACCAGCAGAGTAGGAGGCTCAGCTAACTATGGCTACACCTTC
TRBD1 | TRBJ1-6 | - | TRBV5-4 | CASSYNKGQSLSPLHF | TGTGCCAGCAGCTACAATAAGGGACAGTCTCTTTCACCCCTCCACTTT
- | TRBJ1-3 | - | TRBV5-6 | CASSLGQRNTIYF | TGTGCCAGCAGCTTGGGTCAGAGAAACACCATATATTTT
- | TRBJ2-1 | - | TRBV7-2 | CASSLDVQRVYNEQFF | TGTGCCAGCAGCTTAGACGTCCAGCGGGTTTACAATGAGCAGTTCTTC
- | TRBJ1-1 | - | TRBV6-2/TRBV6-3 | CASSHFVRDTEAFF | TGTGCCAGCAGTCATTTTGTCCGGGACACTGAAGCTTTCTTT
- | TRBJ2-3 | once | TRBV14 | CASSYTGGRTDTQYF | TGTGCCAGCAGCTACACCGGGGGAAGGACAGATACGCAGTATTTT
- | TRBJ1-3 | - | TRBV12-2 | CASRLGPQGTRSGNTIYF | TGTGCAAGTCGCTTAGGGCCACAGGGGACTCGCTCTGGAAACACCATATATTTT
- | TRBJ1-6 | - | TRBV5-1 | CASSLAGQSPLHF | TGCGCCAGCAGCTTGGCCGGGCAGTCACCCCTCCACTTT
- | TRBJ1-2 | - | TRBV10-3 | CAISESVSNYGYTF | TGTGCCATCAGTGAGTCGGTGTCTAACTATGGCTACACCTTC
- | TRBJ2-1 | - | TRBV28 | CASRPTGSYNEQFF | TGTGCCAGCAGACCTACGGGGTCATACAATGAGCAGTTCTTC
- | TRBJ2-6 | - | TRBV5-1 | CASSLLGTGANVLTF | TGCGCCAGCAGCTTGTTGGGGACTGGGGCCAACGTCCTGACTTTC
- | TRBJ2-7 | - | TRBV19 | CASSNSYEQYF | TGTGCCAGTAGTAACTCCTACGAGCAGTACTTC
TRBD1 | TRBJ1-1 | - | TRBV7-9 | CASSLTGTGPNTEAFF | TGTGCCAGCAGCTTAACGGGGACAGGGCCAAACACTGAAGCTTTCTTT
- | TRBJ1-4 | - | TRBV7-2 | CASSLHRAQGEKLFF | TGTGCCAGCAGCCTTCACAGGGCTCAGGGTGAAAAACTGTTTTTT
- | TRBJ2-3 | - | TRBV12-3/TRBV12-4 | CASRLSSTDTQYF | TGTGCCAGCAGACTGAGTAGCACAGATACGCAGTATTTT
TRBD2 | TRBJ2-7 | - | TRBV11-3 | CASSLDPQIAGVFYEQYF | TGTGCCAGCAGCTTAGATCCTCAAATAGCGGGAGTTTTTTACGAGCAGTACTTC
- | TRBJ2-1 | - | TRBV29-1 | CSAVHFLLYNEQFF | TGCAGCGCCGTCCATTTCCTTCTCTACAATGAGCAGTTCTTC
- | TRBJ1-5 | - | TRBV5-1 | CARTPGHRDNQPQHF | TGCGCCCGAACCCCGGGACACCGGGATAATCAGCCCCAGCATTTT
- | TRBJ1-2 | - | TRBV4-3 | CASSHDPWSRDGDGYTF | TGCGCCAGCAGCCACGACCCGTGGTCAAGGGACGGGGATGGCTACACCTTC